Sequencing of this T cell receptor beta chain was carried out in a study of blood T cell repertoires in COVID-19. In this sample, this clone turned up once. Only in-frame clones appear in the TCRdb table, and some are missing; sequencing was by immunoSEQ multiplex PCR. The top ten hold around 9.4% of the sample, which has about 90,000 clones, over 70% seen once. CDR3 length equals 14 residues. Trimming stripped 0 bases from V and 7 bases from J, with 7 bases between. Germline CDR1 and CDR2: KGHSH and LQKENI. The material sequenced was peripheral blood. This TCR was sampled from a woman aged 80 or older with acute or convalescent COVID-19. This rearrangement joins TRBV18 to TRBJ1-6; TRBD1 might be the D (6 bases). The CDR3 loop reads CASSPPTGNSPLHF. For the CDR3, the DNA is TGTGCCAGCTCACCACCGACAGGCAATTCACCCCTCCACTTT.